These 3 T cell receptor beta chains were sequenced from one sample in a study of T cell repertoires in cytomegalovirus infection. TCRdb reanalysed the reads using MiXCR and keeps one entry per CDR3 protein. There are 150,000 to 200,000 distinct CDR3 sequences in the sample; about 20% occur only once, and around 3.1% lies in the top ten. Sample: PBMCs. The source of these receptors is a human donor in good health (CMV status not recorded). Some clones in this sample may be carry-over from other donors' samples.

CDR3 bases: TGTGCCATGGATAGGATGGCCTCTGGGGCCAACGTCCTGACTTTC. Its translation is CAMDRMASGANVLTF. The chain couples TRBV30 to TRBJ2-6; D is ambiguous. Trimming stripped 8 bases from V and 0 bases from J, with 14 bases between. This CDR3 region has 15 residues. Looked up from germline, CDR1 is GTSNPN and CDR2 is SVGIG (reference sequence).

This clonotype was picked up many times. This sequence joins TRBV7-9 and TRBJ1-4; TRBD1 might be the D (6 bases). CDR3 length: 16 residues. Trimming shortened V by 5 bases and J by 0 bases, and 13 bases separated the two germline ends. CDR1 is SEHNR, CDR2 FQNEAQ, per germline (reference sequence). Here the CDR3 DNA reads TGTGCCAGCAGCGCCTCAGGGGTTTCAACTAATGAAAAACTGTTTTTT. The encoded protein is CASSASGVSTNEKLFF.

Comment on this clonotype: The conserved phenylalanine or tryptophan is not found at the CDR3 terminus, so this likely reflects a read error. The chain couples TRBV5-5 to TRBJ2-1; 9 positions match TRBD1. V lost 5 bases to trimming and J lost 5 bases; unmatched junction nucleotides: 8. From germline, CDR1 is SGHKS and CDR2 YYEKEE (reference sequence). This CDR3 spans 15 amino acids. Here the CDR3 reads CASSHDRGAHNEQFY. The CDR3 DNA reads TGTGCCAGCAGTCACGACAGGGGGGCCCACAATGAGCAGTTCTAC.